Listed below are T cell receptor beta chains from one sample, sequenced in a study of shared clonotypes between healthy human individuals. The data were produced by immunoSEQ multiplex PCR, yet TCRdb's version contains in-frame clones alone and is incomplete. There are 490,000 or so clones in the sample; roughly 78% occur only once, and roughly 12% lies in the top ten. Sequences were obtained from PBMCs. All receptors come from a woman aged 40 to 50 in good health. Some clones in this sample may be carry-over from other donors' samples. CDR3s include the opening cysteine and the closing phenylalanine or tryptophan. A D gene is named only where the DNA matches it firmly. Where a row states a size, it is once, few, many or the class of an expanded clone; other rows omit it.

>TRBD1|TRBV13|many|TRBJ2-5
CASSLIGTAQYF
TGTGCCAGCAGCTTAATCGGGACAGCCCAGTACTTC
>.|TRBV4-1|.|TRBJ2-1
CASSQEDGTGPGSYNEQFF
TGCGCCAGCAGCCAAGAGGACGGTACAGGACCAGGCTCCTACAATGAGCAGTTCTTC
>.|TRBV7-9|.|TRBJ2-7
CASTPGGQPEQYF
TGTGCCAGCACCCCCGGGGGGCAGCCCGAGCAGTACTTC
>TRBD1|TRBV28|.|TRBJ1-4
CASREPGGEKLFF
TGTGCCAGCAGAGAACCAGGGGGTGAAAAACTGTTTTTT
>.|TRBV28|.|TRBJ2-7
CASSLGPDEQYF
TGTGCCAGCAGTTTGGGGCCCGACGAGCAGTACTTC
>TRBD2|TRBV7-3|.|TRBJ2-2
CASSLRTSNTGELFF
TGTGCCAGCAGCTTAAGGACTAGCAACACCGGGGAGCTGTTTTTT
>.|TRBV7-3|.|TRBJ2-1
CASSERVAGSDEQFF
TGTGCCAGCAGCGAACGGGTCGCGGGAAGCGATGAGCAGTTCTTC
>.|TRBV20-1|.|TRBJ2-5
CSAAQETQYF
TGCAGTGCTGCCCAAGAGACCCAGTACTTC
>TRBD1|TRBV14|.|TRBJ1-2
CASSQGWSWTGGFGYTF
TGTGCCAGCAGCCAAGGATGGAGCTGGACAGGGGGCTTTGGCTACACCTTC
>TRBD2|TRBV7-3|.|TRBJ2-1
CASSPQRGIRDYLWVEFF
TGTGCCAGCAGCCCCCAAAGGGGTATCCGGGACTACCTATGGGTTGAGTTCTTC
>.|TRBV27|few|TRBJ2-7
CASRTGSYEQYF
TGTGCCAGCAGAACAGGGTCGTACGAGCAGTACTTC
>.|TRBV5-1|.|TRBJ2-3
CASRTGAFGTDTQYF
TGCGCCAGCAGGACGGGAGCATTTGGCACAGATACGCAGTATTTT
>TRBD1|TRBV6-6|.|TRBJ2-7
CASSSEGQASSYEQYF
TGTGCCAGCAGTTCCGAGGGACAGGCGAGCTCCTACGAGCAGTACTTC
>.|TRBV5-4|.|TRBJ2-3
CASSAGGGKQGTDTQYF
TGTGCCAGCAGCGCTGGGGGCGGGAAACAAGGCACAGATACGCAGTATTTT
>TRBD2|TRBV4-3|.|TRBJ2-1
CASSQDGAGGRNEQFF
TGCGCCAGCAGCCAAGACGGGGCGGGAGGAAGAAATGAGCAGTTCTTC
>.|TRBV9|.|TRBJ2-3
CASSVAVRSTDTQYF
TGTGCCAGCAGCGTAGCTGTTCGTAGCACAGATACGCAGTATTTT
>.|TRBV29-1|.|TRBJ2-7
CSVEVGTDYEQYF
TGCAGCGTTGAAGTTGGGACTGACTACGAGCAGTACTTC
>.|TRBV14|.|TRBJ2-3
CASSQLSGGLTDTQYF
TGTGCCAGCAGCCAGCTTAGCGGAGGCCTCACAGATACGCAGTATTTT
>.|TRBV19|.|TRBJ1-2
CASSIGGNGYTF
TGTGCCAGTAGTATTGGGGGCAATGGCTACACCTTC
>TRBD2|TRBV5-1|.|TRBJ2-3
CASSLSGTPTDTQYF
TGCGCCAGCAGCCTTAGCGGGACCCCCACAGATACGCAGTATTTT
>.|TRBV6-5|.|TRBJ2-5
CASSYSIGRGETQYF
TGTGCCAGCAGTTACTCCATCGGGCGAGGAGAGACCCAGTACTTC
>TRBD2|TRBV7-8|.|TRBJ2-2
CASSFRLAGGPGELFF
TGTGCCAGCAGCTTCAGACTAGCGGGAGGGCCCGGGGAGCTGTTTTTT
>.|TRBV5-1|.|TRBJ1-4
CASSRRSTNEKLFF
TGCGCCAGCAGTCGGCGGTCAACTAATGAAAAACTGTTTTTT
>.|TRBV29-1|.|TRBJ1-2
CSVEDITGLGYTF
TGCAGCGTTGAAGACATTACAGGGTTAGGCTACACCTTC
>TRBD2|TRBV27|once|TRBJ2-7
CASSLRLAGGEQYF
TGTGCCAGCAGTTTAAGGCTAGCGGGCGGCGAGCAGTACTTC
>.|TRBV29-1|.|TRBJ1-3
CSVGISGNTIYF
TGCAGCGTTGGAATTTCTGGAAACACCATATATTTT
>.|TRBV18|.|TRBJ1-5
CASSPTPGNQPQHF
TGTGCCAGCTCACCAACACCTGGCAATCAGCCCCAGCATTTT
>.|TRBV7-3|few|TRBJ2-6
CASSSAGGANVLTF
TGTGCCAGCAGTTCGGCCGGCGGGGCCAACGTCCTGACTTTC
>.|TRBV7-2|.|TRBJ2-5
CASSFGGEGKTQYF
TGTGCCAGCAGCTTCGGGGGAGAAGGGAAGACCCAGTACTTC
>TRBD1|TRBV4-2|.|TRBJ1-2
CASSQAGQVYGYTF
TGTGCCAGCAGCCAGGCCGGACAGGTCTATGGCTACACCTTC
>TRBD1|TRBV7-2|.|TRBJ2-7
CASSLRDRGWYEQYF
TGTGCCAGCAGCTTACGGGACAGGGGGTGGTACGAGCAGTACTTC
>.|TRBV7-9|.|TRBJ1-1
CASSQHGATEAFF
TGTGCCAGCAGCCAGCACGGGGCCACTGAAGCTTTCTTT
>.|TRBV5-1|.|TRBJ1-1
CASSLAGSRGHTEAFF
TGCGCCAGCAGCTTGGCCGGGTCTCGGGGGCACACTGAAGCTTTCTTT
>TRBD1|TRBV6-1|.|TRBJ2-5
CASSRDRLLETQYF
TGTGCCAGCAGTAGGGACAGACTACTGGAGACCCAGTACTTC
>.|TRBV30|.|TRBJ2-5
CAWSVLGGTQAAQYF
TGTGCCTGGAGTGTACTAGGCGGGACGCAGGCGGCCCAGTACTTC
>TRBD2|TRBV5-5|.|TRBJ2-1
CASSLMAGRNEQFF
TGTGCCAGCAGCTTGATGGCCGGGAGGAATGAGCAGTTCTTC